These T cell receptor beta chains were read from a single sample in a study of T cell clones after liver transplantation. Only in-frame clones appear in the TCRdb table, and some are missing; sequencing was by immunoSEQ multiplex PCR. The sample has roughly 67,000 clones, about 92% seen once. The sample was CD4+ T cells from blood, taken roughly 25 months after liver transplant. Receptors originate from a human patient who received a liver transplant. Certain T cells may be donor cells from the graft. Both conserved end residues are part of each CDR3. The order of the fields is clone size, D gene, V gene, J gene, CDR3 protein, CDR3 DNA. The D gene is left open where the match is weak. Size values are once, few and many counts, or a class for expanded clones, and some rows have none.

NA	NA	TRBV7-2	TRBJ2-7	CASSLGILYEQYF	TGTGCCAGCAGCTTAGGAATCCTCTACGAGCAGTACTTC
NA	NA	TRBV10-2	TRBJ2-7	CASSDRFISYEQYF	TGCGCCAGCAGTGACAGGTTTATCTCCTACGAGCAGTACTTC
NA	NA	TRBV5-4	TRBJ2-6	CASSSQGGTWSF	TGTGCCAGCAGCTCCCAAGGTGGGACTTGGTCTTTC
few	NA	TRBV7-2	TRBJ2-1	CASSLFGQGEQFF	TGTGCCAGCAGCTTATTCGGTCAGGGTGAGCAGTTCTTC
NA	NA	TRBV28	TRBJ1-2	CASTLSAGQGGYTF	TGTGCCAGTACCCTTTCTGCAGGCCAAGGGGGCTACACCTTC
NA	NA	TRBV5-1	TRBJ2-7	CASSLTGKSSYEQYF	TGCGCCAGCAGCTTGACAGGGAAGAGCTCCTACGAGCAGTACTTC
NA	TRBD2	TRBV2	TRBJ2-5	CASRQAGAGQETQYF	TGTGCCAGCAGACAAGCGGGAGCGGGCCAAGAGACCCAGTACTTC
NA	NA	TRBV4-1	TRBJ1-2	CASSQDPTVRLGYTF	TGCGCCAGCAGCCAAGATCCTACTGTTCGGCTTGGCTACACCTTC
NA	NA	TRBV14	TRBJ1-1	CASSPPRQLNTEAFF	TGTGCCAGCAGCCCCCCCCGGCAGCTGAACACTGAAGCTTTCTTT
NA	NA	TRBV28	TRBJ2-5	CASSFAEQVQETQYF	TGTGCCAGCAGTTTCGCTGAACAGGTCCAAGAGACCCAGTACTTC
NA	TRBD2	TRBV5-1	TRBJ2-6	CASSSTGLAGGSGANVLTF	TGCGCCAGCAGCTCTACGGGACTAGCGGGAGGTTCTGGGGCCAACGTCCTGACTTTC
NA	NA	TRBV28	TRBJ2-5	CASSFLAGNSPQETQYF	TGTGCCAGCAGTTTCCTCGCGGGCAACTCTCCCCAAGAGACCCAGTACTTC
NA	TRBD2	TRBV2	TRBJ2-1	CASSGRRMSGRTSYNEQFF	TGTGCCAGCAGTGGGCGGCGGATGAGCGGGAGAACCTCCTACAATGAGCAGTTCTTC
once	NA	TRBV7-9	TRBJ2-1	CASSLAGERFF	TGTGCCAGCAGCTTAGCGGGCGAACGGTTCTTC
NA	NA	TRBV11-3	TRBJ2-3	CASSLDFMQVAYTDTQYF	TGTGCCAGCAGCTTAGATTTTATGCAGGTGGCGTACACAGATACGCAGTATTTT
NA	NA	TRBV19	TRBJ1-1	CASFDGNTEAFF	TGTGCCAGTTTTGACGGGAACACTGAAGCTTTCTTT
NA	NA	TRBV20-1	TRBJ2-7	CSLGQGYEQYF	TGCAGCTTGGGGCAGGGCTACGAGCAGTACTTC
NA	TRBD1	TRBV5-1	TRBJ2-7	CASSWGDRGPDEQYF	TGCGCCAGCAGCTGGGGGGACAGGGGGCCCGACGAGCAGTACTTC
NA	TRBD2	TRBV11-3	TRBJ2-3	CASSLGAVAGGGDTQYF	TGTGCCAGCAGCTTAGGTGCCGTAGCGGGAGGAGGAGATACGCAGTATTTT
few	TRBD1	TRBV5-1	TRBJ1-1	CASRLSGGLNTEAFF	TGCGCCAGCAGGCTATCAGGGGGGTTGAACACTGAAGCTTTCTTT
NA	NA	TRBV4-2	TRBJ2-2	CASSPRGASTGELFF	TGTGCCAGCAGCCCTCGGGGGGCGAGTACCGGGGAGCTGTTTTTT
NA	NA	TRBV29-1	TRBJ2-3	CSVEGGRVSTDTQYF	TGCAGCGTTGAAGGGGGACGGGTTAGCACAGATACGCAGTATTTT
NA	NA	TRBV10-3	TRBJ1-3	CAISEGGFSGNTIYF	TGTGCCATCAGCGAGGGGGGATTCTCTGGAAACACCATATATTTT
NA	TRBD1	TRBV9	TRBJ1-2	CASSPAPGGDRGGYTF	TGTGCCAGCAGCCCAGCTCCAGGGGGCGACAGAGGTGGCTACACCTTC
NA	TRBD2	TRBV28	TRBJ2-1	CASTLTSGIYNEQFF	TGTGCCAGCACCCTAACTAGCGGCATATACAATGAGCAGTTCTTC
once	NA	TRBV5-8	TRBJ2-7	CASSLMGQFGEEQYF	TGTGCCAGCAGCTTAATGGGGCAGTTCGGGGAGGAGCAGTACTTC
once	TRBD1	TRBV5-1	TRBJ2-5	CASSITIGTGVETQYF	TGCGCCAGCAGCATCACGATTGGGACAGGGGTGGAGACCCAGTACTTC
NA	NA	TRBV7-9	TRBJ1-2	CASSLAGNKGGYTF	TGTGCCAGCAGCTTAGCCGGGAATAAGGGAGGCTACACCTTC
NA	NA	TRBV7-3	TRBJ1-1	CASSQPPQTVKANTEAFF	TGTGCCAGCAGCCAGCCCCCTCAGACAGTTAAGGCCAACACTGAAGCTTTCTTT